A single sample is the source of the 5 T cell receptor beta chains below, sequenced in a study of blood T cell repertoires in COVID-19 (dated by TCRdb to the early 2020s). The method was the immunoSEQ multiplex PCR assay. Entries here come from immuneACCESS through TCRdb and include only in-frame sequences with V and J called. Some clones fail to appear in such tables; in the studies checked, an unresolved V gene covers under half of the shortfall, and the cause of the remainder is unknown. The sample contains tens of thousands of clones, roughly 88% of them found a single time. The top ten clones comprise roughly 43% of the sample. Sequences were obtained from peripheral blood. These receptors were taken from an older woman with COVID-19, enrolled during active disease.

CDR3 in amino acids: CATSPDTAEQYF. CDR3 nucleotides: TGTGCCACCAGCCCCGACACCGCCGAGCAGTACTTC. The chain couples TRBV15 to TRBJ2-7; D is ambiguous. Trimming cost V 5 bases and J 6 bases, with 11 bases left between them. Germline values: CDR1 LNHNV, CDR2 YYDKDF (reference sequence). This CDR3 region has 12 residues.

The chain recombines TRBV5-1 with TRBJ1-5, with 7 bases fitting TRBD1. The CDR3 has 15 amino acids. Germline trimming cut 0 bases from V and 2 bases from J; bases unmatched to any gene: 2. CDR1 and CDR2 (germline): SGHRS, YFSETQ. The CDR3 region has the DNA TGCGCCAGCAGCTTGGCAGGGGGTGGCAATCAGCCCCAGCATTTT. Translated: CASSLAGGGNQPQHF.

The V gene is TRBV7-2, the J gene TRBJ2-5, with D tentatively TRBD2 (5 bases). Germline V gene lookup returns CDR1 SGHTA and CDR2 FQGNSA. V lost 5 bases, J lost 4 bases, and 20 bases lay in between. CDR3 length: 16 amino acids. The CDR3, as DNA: TGTGCCAGCAGCCCCTACTCATCGGGGATGGGAGAGACCCAGTACTTC. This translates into CASSPYSSGMGETQYF.

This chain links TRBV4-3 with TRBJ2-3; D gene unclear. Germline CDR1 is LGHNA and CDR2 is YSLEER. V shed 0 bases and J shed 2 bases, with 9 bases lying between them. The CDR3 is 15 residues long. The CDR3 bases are TGCGCCAGCAGCCAAGATCGAAGAGTCACAGATACGCAGTATTTT. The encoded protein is CASSQDRRVTDTQYF.

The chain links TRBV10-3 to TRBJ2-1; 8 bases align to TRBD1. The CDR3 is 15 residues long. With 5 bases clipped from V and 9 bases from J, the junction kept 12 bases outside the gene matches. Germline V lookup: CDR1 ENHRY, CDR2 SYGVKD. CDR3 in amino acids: CAISPSARGLSEQFF. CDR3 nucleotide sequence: TGTGCCATCAGTCCTTCGGCCAGGGGGCTGTCTGAGCAGTTCTTC.